This TCR beta chain was captured in a study of regulatory T cells in long-lasting Graves disease. Background on the study: The term persistent Graves' disease signified upward of 5 years on antithyroid drugs with positive TSH receptor antibodies. Study outcomes and limitations: TRBV28, TRBJ1-2 and TRBJ2-5 were segments that persistent disease favored.

With respect to this clonotype: Its specificity is not known. A much larger clonotype is one base distant, so this may be a read error.

This sample's time point: persistent/refractory GD, antithyroid drugs over 5 years with positive TRAb. The authors made the TCR library using RNA they extracted from PBMCs. Arm-PCR with iRepertoire HTBI primers amplified the CDR3 regions for these TCR beta libraries. TCRdb used MiXCR to reprocess the multiplex PCR reads, holding one entry per CDR3 protein. The data show around 500,000 distinct CDR3 sequences, 20% seen once. The CDR3 runs 13 residues. Germline V gene data show CDR1 as MNHEY and CDR2 as SMNVEV (reference sequence). Trimming left V 5 bases short and J 2 bases short, with 10 bases between.

The source material was peripheral blood mononuclear cells (PBMCs), sampled when the disease was refractory, from a patient treated with antithyroid drugs. This TCR derives from a female donor with Graves disease. The V gene is TRBV27, the J gene TRBJ2-7; perhaps TRBD1 as D (5 bases). The CDR3 sequence: CASSPRTPYEQYF. The CDR3 DNA follows: TGTGCCAGCAGTCCCCGGACACCCTACGAGCAGTACTTC.